What follows are 9 T cell receptor beta chains derived from one specimen sequenced in a study of tissue T cells after allogeneic stem cell transplantation. The assay was immunoSEQ multiplex PCR, and TCRdb's table has in-frame clones only and misses some. The repertoire has more than 2,500 clones, roughly 45% of them found once; the top ten carry 27%. The time point: mouse harvest day 14 after allogeneic transplant. Mouse grafts combined 10^7 T-cell-depleted bone marrow cells with 10^6 splenic CD5+ T cells. The material sequenced was gut tissue. Every receptor here comes from a female BALB/c mouse given C57BL/6 T cells with graft-versus-host disease after an allogeneic hematopoietic cell transplant.

As for this clone: Gene labels here are mouse ones. CDR3 DNA (partial): TGTGCCAGCAGCCAGGGCCATGAACAGTAC. Translated, it gives CASSQGHEQY. The CDR3, in full, reads CASSQGHEQYF. This rearrangement joins TRBV26 to TRBJ2-7, with D perhaps matching TRBD1 (5 bases). Read data end 1 residue before the CDR3 end; the end is taken from the germline J gene. CDR1 is KGHPV, CDR2 FQNQEV, per germline (reference sequence). V dropped 6 bases and J dropped 5 bases, with 8 bases sitting between them. This CDR3 has 11 amino acids.

Concerning this clone itself: Gene names and germline match the mouse. The read terminates 1 residue before the CDR3 end, so the remaining end is supplied by the germline J gene. This rearrangement joins TRBV14 to TRBJ2-1, with D perhaps TRBD2 (6 bases). V was pared by 4 bases and J by 1 base, with 12 bases between. Germline CDR1 SGHDT, CDR2 FRDEAV. The CDR3 is 15 residues long. The DNA read from the CDR3 is TGTGCCAGCAGTGTGGGGACTTCGAACTATGCTGAGCAGTTC. It translates to CASSVGTSNYAEQF. The complete CDR3 protein is CASSVGTSNYAEQFF.

This clone has a handful of counts. Gene names and germline refer to mouse. Read sequence stops 1 residue before the CDR3 end, and the germline J gene provides the missing end. V usage is TRBV26 and J usage is TRBJ1-4; TRBD1 might be the D (6 bases). Trimming took 3 bases from V and 0 from J, leaving 8 bases between them. Germline CDR1 KGHPV, CDR2 FQNQEV (reference sequence). The CDR3 sequence is 15 residues long. CDR3 loop: CASSLRGVSNERLFF. The part of the CDR3 DNA that was read is TGTGCCAGCAGTCTCAGGGGCGTTTCCAACGAAAGATTATTT. Combining the CDR3 with reference TRBV26 and TRBJ1-4 gives the whole variable domain NSKVIQTPRYLVKGQGQKAKMRCIPEKGHPVVFWYQQNKNNEFKFLINFQNQEVLQQIDMTEKRFSAECPSNSPCSLEIQSSEAGDSALYLCASSLRGVSNERLFFGHGTKLSVL.

A remark on this clone: Gene names refer to mouse genes. With the read ending 1 residue before the CDR3 end, the germline J gene is used to fill in that end. The rearrangement joins TRBV5 to TRBJ2-1; the match to TRBD2 covers 11 bases. Germline V gene lookup returns CDR1 LGHNA and CDR2 YNLKQL (reference sequence). CDR3 length: 14 amino acids. V shed 4 bases and J 6 bases; nucleotides not matched to a gene: 2. Partial CDR3 DNA: TGTGCCAGCAGCCGGGACTGGGGGTTTGCTGAGCAGTTC. Protein sequence: CASSRDWGFAEQF. The entire CDR3 protein reads CASSRDWGFAEQFF.

Judged by abundance, this clone is medium-sized (0.01 to 0.1%). Mouse names are used for the genes. The CDR3 goes on 1 residue after the read ends, and that part is filled in from the germline J gene. The genes are TRBV1 and TRBJ1-5; D is unresolved. Germline CDR1 reads NSQYPW; CDR2 reads LRSPGD (reference sequence). Between the trimmed V and J ends, which lost 2 bases and 0 bases, there was a span of 8 bases. The CDR3 length is 15 residues. The CDR3 protein is CTCSARQYNNQAPLF. The sequenced CDR3 bases are TGCACCTGCAGTGCAAGGCAGTATAACAACCAGGCTCCGCTT.

This clone was seen a handful of times. The listed genes are named as in mouse. The CDR3 end falls 1 residue outside the read, so it is completed with the germline J gene. V usage is TRBV3 and J usage is TRBJ1-1; 9 bases align to TRBD1. After removal of 5 bases from V and 8 bases from J, the junction contained 6 bases not matched to a gene. Germline values: CDR1 SNHLY, CDR2 FYNGKV (reference sequence). This CDR3 has 13 residues. This chain's CDR3 is CASSTGTGLEVFF. Incomplete CDR3 DNA: TGTGCCAGCAGCACCGGGACAGGGTTGGAAGTCTTC.

In its sample, this clone is medium-sized. The gene names given are mouse names. The DNA ends 1 residue before the CDR3 does, and the rest of the CDR3 is filled in from the germline J gene. The chain couples TRBV26 to TRBJ2-2; TRBD1 matches 11 bases. Trimming removed 6 bases from V and 5 bases from J; junction bases left unmatched: 5. There are 15 residues in the CDR3. Germline CDR1 reads KGHPV; CDR2 reads FQNQEV (reference sequence). CDR3 bases read: TGTGCCAGCAGACGGGACAGGGGGGGGACCGGGCAGCTCTAC. Translating it yields CASRRDRGGTGQLY. In full, the CDR3 is CASRRDRGGTGQLYF.

As to this clone: Gene names and germline refer to mouse. The observed sequence ends 1 residue before the CDR3 terminus, with the missing tail filled in from the germline J gene. The V and J genes are TRBV3 and TRBJ2-2, with D perhaps matching TRBD1 (6 bases). Germline V gives CDR1 SNHLY, CDR2 FYNGKV (reference sequence). The ends were cut back, 5 bases at V and 6 bases at J, with 13 bases in the middle. The CDR3 has 14 amino acids. The CDR3 is CASSPTGTAGQLYF. CDR3 bases read: TGTGCCAGCAGCCCCACAGGGACGGCCGGGCAGCTCTAC.

A remark on this clone: Gene names and germline match the mouse. The sequence runs out 1 residue before the end of the CDR3; the remainder is reconstructed from the germline J gene. This chain links TRBV16 with TRBJ1-1; TRBD1 might be the D (6 bases). The CDR3 runs to 14 residues. CDR1 is SGHSA and CDR2 is FRNQAP in the germline V gene. V was trimmed by 5 bases and J by 3 bases, leaving 13 bases between them. The part of the CDR3 DNA that was read is TGTGCAAGCAGCCCCCCGGGGGCGGACACAGAAGTCTTC. This sequence encodes CASSPPGADTEVF. In full, the CDR3 reads CASSPPGADTEVFF.